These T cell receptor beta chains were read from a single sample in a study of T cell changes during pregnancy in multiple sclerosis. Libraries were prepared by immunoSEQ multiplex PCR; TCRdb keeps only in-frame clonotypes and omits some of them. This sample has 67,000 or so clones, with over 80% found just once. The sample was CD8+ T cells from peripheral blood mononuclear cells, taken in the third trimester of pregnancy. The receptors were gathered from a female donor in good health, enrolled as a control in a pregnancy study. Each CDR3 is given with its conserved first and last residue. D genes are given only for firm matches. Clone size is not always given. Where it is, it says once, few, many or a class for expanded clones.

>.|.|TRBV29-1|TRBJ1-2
TGCAGCGTTGAACTGGGGCAGCTCTATGGCTACACCTTC
CSVELGQLYGYTF
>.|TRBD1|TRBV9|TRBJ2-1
TGTGCCAGCAGCGTGCTGGGACAGAACTCACCCATGACCGAGCAGTTCTTC
CASSVLGQNSPMTEQFF
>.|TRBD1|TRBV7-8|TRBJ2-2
TGTGCCAGCAGCCAAGAAGGACAGGGGAGCACCGGGGAGCTGTTTTTT
CASSQEGQGSTGELFF
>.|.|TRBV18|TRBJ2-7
TGTGCCAGCTCACCACCGGGCGGGACCTACGAGCAGTACTTC
CASSPPGGTYEQYF
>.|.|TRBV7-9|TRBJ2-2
TGTGCCAGCAGGACCTCCGGGGGAGCGAACACCGGGGAGCTGTTTTTT
CASRTSGGANTGELFF
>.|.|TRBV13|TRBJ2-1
TGTGCCAGCAGCTTATCAGCAGGGCCCTCCTACAATGAGCAGTTCTTC
CASSLSAGPSYNEQFF
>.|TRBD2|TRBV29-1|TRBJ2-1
TGCAGCGTTGAAGGGACTAGCGGGGGGGCCGGGCAGTTCTTC
CSVEGTSGGAGQFF
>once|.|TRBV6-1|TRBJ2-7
TGTGCCAGCAGTGATCCAGGGACCTACGAGCAGTACTTC
CASSDPGTYEQYF
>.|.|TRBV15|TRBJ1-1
TGTGCCACCAGCAGGGAACAGGGTTTAACTGAAGCTTTCTTT
CATSREQGLTEAFF
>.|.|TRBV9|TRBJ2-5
TGTGCCAGCAGCCCCCCAAGCGTCCAAGAGACCCAGTACTTC
CASSPPSVQETQYF
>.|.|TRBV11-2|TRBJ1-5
TGTGCCAGCAGCTTAGAGGGCAGTAGCAATCAGCCCCAGCATTTT
CASSLEGSSNQPQHF
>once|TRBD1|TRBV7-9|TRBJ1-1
TGTGCCAGCAGCCCCCGGGACAGGGTCACTGAAGCTTTCTTT
CASSPRDRVTEAFF
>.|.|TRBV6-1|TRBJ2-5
TGTGCCAGCAGTGCCCCGCCACGGCTAGCGTCGGGAGAGACCCAGTACTTC
CASSAPPRLASGETQYF
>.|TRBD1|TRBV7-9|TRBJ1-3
TGTGCCAGCAGCTTACCAATCCACCGGGACAGGGAAGGAAACACCATATATTTT
CASSLPIHRDREGNTIYF
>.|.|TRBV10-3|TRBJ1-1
TGTGCCATCAGTGAGTCTATCGGGGACAACGAAGCTTTCTTT
CAISESIGDNEAFF
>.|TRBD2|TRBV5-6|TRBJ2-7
TGTGCCAGCAGCTTGGCTGGCGGGGGGACGCACTACGAGCAGTACTTC
CASSLAGGGTHYEQYF
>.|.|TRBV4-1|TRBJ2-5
TGCGCCAGCAGCCAAGCCCCTTTAGTCCAAGAGACCCAGTACTTC
CASSQAPLVQETQYF
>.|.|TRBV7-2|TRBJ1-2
TGTGCCAGCAGCTTGGTGGAGGGAAACTATGGCTACACCTTC
CASSLVEGNYGYTF
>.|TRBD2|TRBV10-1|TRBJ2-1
TGCGCCAGCACCGGACTAGCGGGGGGCCTTATCGGCTCCTACAATGAGCAGTTCTTC
CASTGLAGGLIGSYNEQFF
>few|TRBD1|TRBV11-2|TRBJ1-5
TGTGCCAGCAGCCGGACAGGGGATAGCAATCAGCCCCAGCATTTT
CASSRTGDSNQPQHF
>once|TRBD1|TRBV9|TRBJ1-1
TGTGCCAGCAGCACCCGACAGGGATTGAACACTGAAGCTTTCTTT
CASSTRQGLNTEAFF
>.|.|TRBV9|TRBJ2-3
TGTGCCAGCAGCGTAGAGTTAGCGGCTAGCACAGATACGCAGTATTTT
CASSVELAASTDTQYF
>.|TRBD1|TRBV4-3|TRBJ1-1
TGCGCCAGCAGCCAAGACGTGGGACAGGGGGCATCGGAAGCTTTCTTT
CASSQDVGQGASEAFF
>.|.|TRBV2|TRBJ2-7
TGTGCCAGCAGTAACCCGGGACAAGACTACGAGCAGTACTTC
CASSNPGQDYEQYF
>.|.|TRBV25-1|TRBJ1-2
TGTGCCAGCAGTGGCTGGGAGGGAGACCTCCAAGGCGATGGCTACACCTTC
CASSGWEGDLQGDGYTF
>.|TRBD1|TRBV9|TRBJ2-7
TGTGCCAGCAGCGTAGCGGGACAGCCCTACGAGCAGTACTTC
CASSVAGQPYEQYF
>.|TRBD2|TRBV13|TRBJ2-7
TGTGCCAGCAGCTCCAGGACTAGCGGTGACTACGAGCAGTACTTC
CASSSRTSGDYEQYF
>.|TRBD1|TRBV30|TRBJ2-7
TGTGCCTGGAGTGTAGACAGGGTCTACGAGCAGTACTTC
CAWSVDRVYEQYF
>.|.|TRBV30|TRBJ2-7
TGTGCCTGGAGTGTAGAAGGAGTGGCGCTCTCCTACGAGCAGTACTTC
CAWSVEGVALSYEQYF
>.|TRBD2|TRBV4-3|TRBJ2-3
TGCGCCAGCAGCCAAGATGTCCCAGCGGGGGCAGAAGATACGCAGTATTTT
CASSQDVPAGAEDTQYF
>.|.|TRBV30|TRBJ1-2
TGTGCCTGGAGTTATCCCACGGGCGGGCAGGCAGTTTATGGCTACACCTTC
CAWSYPTGGQAVYGYTF
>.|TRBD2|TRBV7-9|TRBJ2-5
TGTGCCAGCAGCTTAAGGGCGGCAGCGGGGCAAGAGACCCAGTACTTC
CASSLRAAAGQETQYF
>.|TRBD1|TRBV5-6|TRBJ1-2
TGTGCCAGCAGCTGGACAGGGAGTTACTATGGCTACACCTTC
CASSWTGSYYGYTF
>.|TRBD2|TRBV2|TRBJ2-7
TGTGCCAGCAGTCAAAGCGGGGGAGCTTTCGAGCAGTACTTC
CASSQSGGAFEQYF
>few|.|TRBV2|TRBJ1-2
TGTGCCAGCAGTGCGGGGTCCGGCTACACCTTC
CASSAGSGYTF
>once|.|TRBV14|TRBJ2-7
TGTGCCAGCAGCCCGTACGCAGGGCACGAGCAGTACTTC
CASSPYAGHEQYF
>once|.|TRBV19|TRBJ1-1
TGTGCCAGTAGTGAGTGGACAGTGGGGAACACTGAAGCTTTCTTT
CASSEWTVGNTEAFF
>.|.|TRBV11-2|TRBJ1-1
TGTGCCAGCAGCTCCCGTACAGGGTGGGACACTGAAGCTTTCTTT
CASSSRTGWDTEAFF
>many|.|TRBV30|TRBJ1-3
TGTGCCGGTTCAGGTGGAAACACCATATATTTT
CAGSGGNTIYF
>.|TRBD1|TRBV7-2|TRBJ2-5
TGTGCCAGCAGCTTAGGCTGGAACAGGGGTAGACAAGAGACCCAGTACTTC
CASSLGWNRGRQETQYF
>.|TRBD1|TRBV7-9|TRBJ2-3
TGTGCCAGCAGCTCTCAGGGGGAGGATACGCAGTATTTT
CASSSQGEDTQYF
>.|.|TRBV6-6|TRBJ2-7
TGTGCCAGCAGTTACTCGATTGTTGTCGGAGGCTACGAGCAGTACTTC
CASSYSIVVGGYEQYF
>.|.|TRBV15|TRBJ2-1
TGTGCCACCAGCGGGGAGGTGGGGGTAAACTACAATGAGCAGTTCTTC
CATSGEVGVNYNEQFF
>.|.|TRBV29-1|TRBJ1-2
TGCAGCGTTCGGGGGGATAACTATGGCTACACCTTC
CSVRGDNYGYTF